The entry that follows covers one TCR beta chain sequence. The data are from a study of technical replicates of blood from several donors. Per germline, CDR1 MNHEY and CDR2 SVGAGI. V was pared by 0 bases and J by 6 bases, with 3 bases of the junction left unmatched. CDR3 length: 16 residues. Some clones are missing from TCRdb's copy, which holds only in-frame ones; the method was immunoSEQ multiplex PCR. The data contain roughly 6,400 clones, 90% to 97% of them singletons. V usage is TRBV6-5 and J usage is TRBJ2-2, with TRBD2 matching over 11 bases. Sequences were obtained from PBMCs. This clonotype was sampled from a human donor in good health. CDR3 residues: CASSYSTSGIAGELFF. As DNA, the CDR3 is TGTGCCAGCAGTTACTCGACTAGCGGGATCGCCGGGGAGCTGTTTTTT.